The next 26 T cell receptor beta chains were all read from a single sample in a study of shared clonotypes between healthy human individuals. Assay: immunoSEQ multiplex PCR; the TCRdb copy retains only in-frame clones and omits some. The data show 1,500,000 or so clones, with roughly 96% seen just once and roughly 1.2% held by the top ten. The material sequenced was naive CD4+ T cells sorted from blood. As to subset: CD45RA+ positively selected. These TCRs come from a man younger than 45 in good health.

The genes are TRBV28 and TRBJ2-3; D unclear. Per the germline V gene, CDR1 is MDHEN and CDR2 is SYDVKM. The CDR3 sequence is 14 residues long. The V end lost 6 bases, the J end lost 5 bases, and 15 bases lay between the germline ends. CDR3 sequence reads: CASSPGQWGDTQYF. Written as DNA, the CDR3 is TGTGCCAGCAGCCCCGGCCAGTGGGGAGATACGCAGTATTTT. The full variable domain, rest sourced from reference TRBV28 and TRBJ2-3, is DVKVTQSSRYLVKRTGEKVFLECVQDMDHENMFWYRQDPGLGLRLIYFSYDVKMKEKGDIPEGYSVSREKKERFSLILESASTNQTSMYLCASSPGQWGDTQYFGPGTRLTVL.

This sequence joins TRBV2 and TRBJ1-2; possible D gene TRBD1, 5 bases. Per the germline V gene, CDR1 is SNHLY and CDR2 is FYNNEI. The CDR3 consists of 15 residues. Trimming stripped 6 bases from V and 4 bases from J, with 18 bases between. CDR3 sequence reads: CASRGDGGGGYGYTF. The CDR3 nucleotides are TGTGCCAGCAGGGGGGATGGGGGTGGAGGCTATGGCTACACCTTC.

The J gene is TRBJ1-1, the V gene TRBV12-5; perhaps TRBD1 as D (6 bases). V was shortened by 6 bases and J by 4 bases, with 27 bases between the two germline ends. The length of the CDR3 is 18 residues. Germline CDR1 reads LGHNT; CDR2 reads FRNRAP. CDR3 sequence reads: CASGPSVGALRLGTEAFF. The CDR3 DNA reads as TGTGCTAGTGGACCGTCCGTGGGGGCCCTGCGTTTGGGCACTGAAGCTTTCTTT.

The chain links TRBV6-1 to TRBJ2-7, with D maybe TRBD2 (6 bases). CDR1 is MNHNS, CDR2 SASEGT, per germline. V was pared by 5 bases and J by 6 bases, with 11 bases between. The CDR3 totals 12 residues. CDR3 sequence reads: CASSSLASEQYF. Written as DNA, the CDR3 is TGTGCCAGCAGTTCACTAGCTAGCGAGCAGTACTTC.

The chain recombines TRBV29-1 with TRBJ2-7; 7 nucleotides align to TRBD1. V dropped 4 bases and J dropped 4; count of bases not matched to a gene: 13. CDR1 and CDR2 from the germline V gene are SQVTM and ANQGSEA. The CDR3 consists of 15 residues. For the CDR3, the DNA is TGCAGCGTTGCATTTGTGGGACAGAGAAGATACGAGCAGTACTTC. Protein sequence: CSVAFVGQRRYEQYF.

This sequence joins TRBV7-2 and TRBJ2-1; 9 nucleotides agree with TRBD2. The CDR3 has 19 amino acids. V shed 1 base and J 3 bases; nucleotides not matched to a gene: 13. Germline CDR1 SGHTA, CDR2 FQGNSA. The CDR3 region is CASSLEGGVAGEYYNEQFF. For the CDR3, the DNA is TGTGCCAGCAGCTTAGAGGGGGGGGTAGCGGGAGAGTACTACAATGAGCAGTTCTTC.

The chain recombines TRBV6-6 with TRBJ2-7; no clear D gene. Per the germline V gene, CDR1 is MNHNY and CDR2 is SVGAGI (reference sequence). Trimming removed 2 bases from V and 6 bases from J, with 5 bases in between. The CDR3 has 11 amino acids. For the CDR3, the DNA is TGTGCCAGCAGTTACATTTCCGAGCAGTACTTC. This sequence encodes CASSYISEQYF.

V usage is TRBV25-1 and J usage is TRBJ1-4; no reliable D call. The CDR3 runs to 15 residues. Germline CDR1 and CDR2: MGHDK and SYGVNS. The V end lost 3 bases, the J end lost 6 bases, and 14 bases lay between the germline ends. The CDR3 is CASSEFRGRYEKLFF. The CDR3 DNA reads as TGTGCCAGCAGTGAGTTCCGTGGACGTTATGAAAAACTGTTTTTT.

The chain joins TRBV5-4 to TRBJ2-7; 7 bases fit TRBD2. The CDR3 is made up of 14 amino acids. CDR1 and CDR2 from the germline V gene are SGHNT and YYREEE (reference sequence). The V and J ends lost 0 bases and 6 bases, in that order; junction bases with no gene match: 6. Here the CDR3 reads CASSLAAGVGEQYF. The CDR3, as DNA: TGTGCCAGCAGCTTGGCGGCGGGAGTGGGCGAGCAGTACTTC.

CDR3 in amino acids: CASSLPAISNYGYTF. The DNA of the CDR3 is TGTGCCAGCAGTTTGCCAGCAATATCTAACTATGGCTACACCTTC. The rearrangement links TRBV28 to TRBJ1-2; no definite D call. The CDR3 spans 15 residues. V was trimmed by 3 bases and J by 0 bases, leaving 11 bases between them. Germline values: CDR1 MDHEN, CDR2 SYDVKM.

This clone was seen a single time. The chain carries TRBV2 and TRBJ1-2, with D unclear. The CDR3 spans 15 residues. Trimming pared 2 bases from V and 2 bases from J, leaving 12 bases between. CDR1 is SNHLY, CDR2 FYNNEI, per germline. CDR3 protein: CASSESDTPNYGYTF. The CDR3 bases are TGTGCCAGCAGTGAAAGCGACACCCCGAACTATGGCTACACCTTC.

This sequence joins TRBV5-6 and TRBJ2-5; no clear D. Germline V gives CDR1 SGHDT, CDR2 YYEEEE. The CDR3 is 14 residues long. Trimming took 0 bases from V and 1 from J, leaving 7 bases between them. CDR3 loop: CASSLVHPQETQYF. The CDR3 bases are TGTGCCAGCAGCTTGGTACACCCCCAAGAGACCCAGTACTTC.

This sequence joins TRBV28 and TRBJ2-7; TRBD1 aligns across 9 bases. Per the germline V gene, CDR1 is MDHEN and CDR2 is SYDVKM. The CDR3 spans 16 residues. Germline trimming cut 4 bases from V and 3 bases from J; bases unmatched to any gene: 10. The CDR3 DNA sequence: TGTGCCAGCAGTTCCGCCCCCGGGACAGGGAGCTACGAGCAGTACTTC. It specifies CASSSAPGTGSYEQYF.

The table lists this clone with a count of one. The chain has TRBV19 and TRBJ1-2, with 8 bases fitting TRBD1. V gave up 6 bases and J gave up 2 bases; unmatched junction bases: 5. Germline-derived CDR1 and CDR2 are LNHDA and SQIVND (reference sequence). The CDR3 covers 14 residues. The CDR3 nucleotides are TGTGCCAGTAGACCCGGACAGGGAAACTATGGCTACACCTTC. Protein product: CASRPGQGNYGYTF.

Note on this clone: Other DNA sequences of this sample code for an identical CDR3. The chain has TRBV10-3 and TRBJ1-1, with D possibly TRBD1 on 5 matching bases. This CDR3 is built from 12 residues. The germline CDR1 and CDR2 sequences are ENHRY and SYGVKD. Trimming removed 6 bases from V and 1 base from J, with 6 bases in between. CDR3 sequence: CAISQGNTEAFF. CDR3 coding DNA: TGTGCCATCAGCCAGGGGAACACTGAAGCTTTCTTT.

V gene TRBV5-6 combines with J gene TRBJ1-5; tentative D call: TRBD1 (5 bases). Trimming removed 4 bases at V and 5 bases at J, with 13 bases between. The CDR3 sequence is 14 residues long. Germline V gives CDR1 SGHDT, CDR2 YYEEEE. CDR3 in DNA: TGTGCCAGCAGCCCGGGACTTGAATATCAGCCCCAGCATTTT. This codes for CASSPGLEYQPQHF.

The gene calls are TRBV2 and TRBJ2-1, with no clear D. CDR3 size: 15 residues. V lost 4 bases and J 0 bases, leaving 10 bases between the germline ends. Germline-derived CDR1 and CDR2 are SNHLY and FYNNEI. The CDR3 coding sequence is TGTGCCAGCAGTGTGAAGAGGAGCTCCTACAATGAGCAGTTCTTC. It is translated as CASSVKRSSYNEQFF.

This clone has more than one count but fewer than ten. The CDR3 nucleotides are TGTGCCAGCAGCTTCCAGGGTGCCATATATTTT. It yields the protein CASSFQGAIYF. The V and J genes are TRBV7-2 and TRBJ1-3; possible D gene TRBD1, 5 bases. The CDR3 consists of 11 residues. Looked up from germline, CDR1 is SGHTA and CDR2 is FQGNSA. V gave up 3 bases and J gave up 11 bases, with 8 bases separating them.

The rearrangement uses TRBV28 and TRBJ1-5; no definite D call. The CDR3 runs to 12 residues. Trimming took 3 bases from V and 5 from J, leaving 5 bases between them. The V gene's germline CDR1 is MDHEN and CDR2 SYDVKM. This CDR3 reads CASSFPHQPQHF. Written as DNA, the CDR3 is TGTGCCAGCAGTTTCCCCCATCAGCCCCAGCATTTT.

The gene calls are TRBV27 and TRBJ1-5; D possibly corresponds to TRBD1 (5 bases). The CDR3 runs 14 residues. Germline loops: CDR1 MNHEY, CDR2 SMNVEV (reference sequence). V was pared by 8 bases and J by 2 bases, with 13 bases between. CDR3 loop: CASSRVGRNQPQHF. The CDR3 DNA sequence: TGTGCCAGCTCCAGGGTAGGGCGCAATCAGCCCCAGCATTTT.

V is TRBV4-1 and J is TRBJ1-5, with D possibly matching TRBD1 (6 bases). V shed 0 bases and J shed 2 bases, with 20 bases lying between them. The germline CDR1 and CDR2 sequences are MGHRA and YSYEKL. The CDR3 sequence is 19 residues long. This CDR3 is CASSQERGVAGAGNQPQHF. The CDR3 nucleotides are TGCGCCAGCAGCCAAGAAAGGGGAGTGGCAGGGGCGGGCAATCAGCCCCAGCATTTT.

This clone was counted a single time. The J gene is TRBJ2-1, the V gene TRBV7-2; weak D call: TRBD2 (6 bases). V lost 1 base to trimming and J lost 13 bases, with 11 bases between them. Germline CDR1 SGHTA, CDR2 FQGNSA. This CDR3 contains 12 residues. CDR3 region: CASSLGSGPQFF. In DNA form, the CDR3 reads TGTGCCAGCAGCTTAGGTAGCGGACCTCAGTTCTTC.

The chain uses TRBV7-2 and TRBJ1-1; D is possibly TRBD1 (5 bases). CDR1 is SGHTA, CDR2 FQGNSA, per germline. The CDR3 contains 14 residues. V was clipped by 4 bases and J by 7 bases, with 16 bases between them. This CDR3 is CASSSNRGGGEAFF. For the CDR3, the DNA is TGTGCCAGCAGCTCTAACCGGGGTGGGGGTGAAGCTTTCTTT.

The V and J genes are TRBV5-5 and TRBJ2-6; D gene unclear. Germline loops: CDR1 SGHKS, CDR2 YYEKEE (reference sequence). The CDR3 is made up of 15 amino acids. Trimming took off 3 bases at V and 0 bases at J, with 7 bases between the two ends. In nucleotides, the CDR3 is TGTGCCAGCAGCTCCTACAACTCTGGGGCCAACGTCCTGACTTTC. Translated: CASSSYNSGANVLTF.

This chain joins TRBV19 and TRBJ2-5; 7 nucleotides line up with TRBD1. Germline loops: CDR1 LNHDA, CDR2 SQIVND (reference sequence). The CDR3 covers 13 residues. The junction had 6 bases not matched to a gene; V was cut back by 7 bases and J by 4 bases. This chain's CDR3 is CASTPGGRETQYF. The CDR3 DNA follows: TGTGCCAGTACCCCAGGGGGTAGAGAGACCCAGTACTTC.

The count of this clone is one. The chain has TRBV6-1 and TRBJ2-7; the match to TRBD2 covers 12 bases. There are 17 residues in the CDR3. CDR1 is MNHNS and CDR2 is SASEGT in the germline V gene. Trimming cost V 2 bases and J 4 bases; bases outside gene matches: 9. The CDR3 DNA follows: TGTGCCAGCAGTGAACGGCTAGCGGGAGGGTTGGTTTACGAGCAGTACTTC. Amino acids: CASSERLAGGLVYEQYF.